Sequencing of this T cell receptor (beta chain) was carried out in a study of blood T cell repertoires in COVID-19. Trimming removed 3 bases from V and 4 bases from J, with 13 bases in between. The germline CDR1 and CDR2 sequences are MGHDK and SYGVNS. The length of the CDR3 is 15 residues. The protocol was immunoSEQ multiplex PCR, while the TCRdb copy is restricted to in-frame clones and leaves out a portion. The table records about 40,000 clones, approximately 80% of them present only once. The TCR originated in a woman aged 55-75 years with acute or convalescent COVID-19. V is TRBV25-1 and J is TRBJ2-1, with D tentatively TRBD2 (6 bases). Source material: peripheral blood. The CDR3 spells CASSEPGGVYNEQFF. In nucleotides, the CDR3 is TGTGCCAGCAGTGAGCCCGGGGGTGTGTACAATGAGCAGTTCTTC.